This TCR beta chain is drawn from a study of CD8 T cells in ankylosing spondylitis. Notes on the study in general: Previous work reported some of these motif variants in the synovial fluid and blood of reactive arthritis. Disease-linked clones were CD8+ and relatively rare in peripheral blood. Seemingly characteristic of ankylosing spondylitis blood was a TCR beta motif consisting of 7 or 8 highly homologous variants.

Making the TCR beta libraries involved quantitative 5'-RACE with molecular barcodes. TCRdb re-derived calls from the 5' RACE reads in MiXCR, one entry per CDR3 protein. The data show approximately 200,000 distinct CDR3 sequences, about an eighth seen once. This clonotype was found a few times. Its matching antigen is unknown. This CDR3 spans 13 amino acids. Germline V CDR1 and CDR2: SGHTA, FQGNSA. V trimming: 10 bases; J trimming: 5 bases; junction bases outside the gene matches: 7. The material sequenced was blood, either unsorted or a sorted T cell fraction (not recorded which). The gene calls are TRBV7-2 and TRBJ2-3, with 9 bases aligning to TRBD2. The sequence came from a female donor with ankylosing spondylitis or in good health (not recorded which). CDR3 coding DNA: TGTGCCACAAGGGTAGCGGGAGAAGATACGCAGTATTTT. This encodes CATRVAGEDTQYF. Drawing the rest from reference TRBV7-2 and TRBJ2-3, the complete variable domain is GAGVSQSPSNKVTEKGKDVELRCDPISGHTALYWYRQSLGQGLEFLIYFQGNSAPDKSGLPSDRFSAERTGGSVSTLTIQRTQQEDSAVYLCATRVAGEDTQYFGPGTRLTVL.